These 20 T cell receptor beta chains came from one sample sequenced in a study of shared clonotypes between healthy human individuals. The assay was immunoSEQ multiplex PCR, and TCRdb's table has in-frame clones only and misses some. The table includes roughly 2 million clones, 95% detected once. Sequenced sample: naive CD4+ T cells sorted from blood. Subset denoted: CD45RA+ positively selected. These receptor sequences come from a man aged 18 to 29 in good health.

Turning to this clone: This could be a read error, since a much larger clone is one nucleotide away. The chain employs TRBV7-9 and TRBJ2-2, with no clear D. In germline, CDR1 is SEHNR, CDR2 FQNEAQ (reference sequence). The CDR3 consists of 12 residues. The V end was cut by 5 bases, the J end by 2 bases, with 3 bases between. CDR3 coding DNA: TGTGCCAGCAGCATAAACACCGGGGAGCTGTTTTTT. This translates into CASSINTGELFF.

The chain is built from TRBV18 and TRBJ1-1, with a tentative D call TRBD1 (5 bases). V dropped 4 bases and J dropped 1 base, with 10 bases sitting between them. Germline values: CDR1 KGHSH, CDR2 LQKENI. The CDR3 runs 14 residues. The CDR3 loop reads CASSLGAQNTEAFF. The DNA of the CDR3 is TGTGCCAGCTCACTTGGGGCCCAGAACACTGAAGCTTTCTTT. The whole variable domain, remainder taken from reference TRBV18 and TRBJ1-1, is NAGVMQNPRHLVRRRGQEARLRCSPMKGHSHVYWYRQLPEEGLKFMVYLQKENIIDESGMPKERFSAEFPKEGPSILRIQQVVRGDSAAYFCASSLGAQNTEAFFGQGTRLTVV.

The chain recombines TRBV6-6 with TRBJ1-3; tentative D call: TRBD1 (5 bases). Trimming pared 6 bases from V and 5 bases from J, leaving 14 bases between. Per the germline V gene, CDR1 is MNHNY and CDR2 is SVGAGI (reference sequence). This CDR3 spans 14 amino acids. For the CDR3, the DNA is TGTGCCAGCAGCCGGGACCGCGATAGAAACACCATATATTTT. Amino acid sequence: CASSRDRDRNTIYF.

The V gene is TRBV10-3, the J gene TRBJ1-5, with D maybe TRBD1 (5 bases). Germline CDR1 and CDR2: ENHRY and SYGVKD. V was cut by 6 bases and J by 3 bases, with 12 bases left in between. CDR3 length equals 14 residues. The CDR3 is CAIRGTADNQPQHF. CDR3 coding DNA: TGTGCCATCAGAGGGACGGCCGACAATCAGCCCCAGCATTTT.

V gene TRBV28 combines with J gene TRBJ2-5; D perhaps matches TRBD1 (5 bases). The V end lost 2 bases, the J end lost 5 bases, and 9 bases lay between the germline ends. There are 13 residues in the CDR3. Germline CDR1 MDHEN, CDR2 SYDVKM. In nucleotides, the CDR3 is TGTGCCAGCAGTTTAGACAAGGGGGAGACCCAGTACTTC. Protein: CASSLDKGETQYF.

With respect to this clone: This CDR3 is also generated by other DNA sequences in the sample. The chain is built from TRBV27 and TRBJ1-6, with D maybe TRBD1 (6 bases). V was shortened by 2 bases and J by 7 bases, with 12 bases between the two germline ends. The CDR3 runs 15 residues. Germline loops: CDR1 MNHEY, CDR2 SMNVEV (reference sequence). The CDR3 sequence: CASSLRGAGNSPLHF. Here the CDR3 DNA reads TGTGCCAGCAGTTTAAGGGGGGCCGGGAATTCACCCCTCCACTTT.

This chain connects TRBV5-1 to TRBJ2-3; 10 bases are shared with TRBD2. CDR1 is SGHRS, CDR2 YFSETQ, per germline. V lost 0 bases to trimming and J lost 4 bases; unmatched junction nucleotides: 2. The CDR3 loop spans 15 amino acids. CDR3 sequence (DNA): TGCGCCAGCAGCTTGGAAGGGACTAGCGCAGATACGCAGTATTTT. It specifies CASSLEGTSADTQYF.

The chain has TRBV5-6 and TRBJ2-2; D is undetermined. CDR3 length: 13 residues. V shed 7 bases and J shed 0 bases, with 7 bases lying between them. Germline V gene data show CDR1 as SGHDT and CDR2 as YYEEEE. The CDR3 DNA reads as TGTGCCAGCGACCTCGCGAACACCGGGGAGCTGTTTTTT. Protein product: CASDLANTGELFF.

This clone was seen a single time. The rearrangement joins TRBV6-5 to TRBJ2-7; unclear D gene. CDR3 length: 11 residues. V lost 7 bases to trimming and J lost 2 bases, with 6 bases between them. Germline V gene lookup returns CDR1 MNHEY and CDR2 SVGAGI. DNA for the CDR3: TGTGCCAGCACCCTCCCCTACGAGCAGTACTTC. Translated: CASTLPYEQYF.

The V gene is TRBV11-2, the J gene TRBJ2-3; 10 bases are shared with TRBD1. There are 15 residues in the CDR3. V trimming: 6 bases; J trimming: 5 bases; junction bases outside the gene matches: 8. Germline CDR1 and CDR2: SGHAT and FQNNGV. Here the CDR3 reads CASSPGTGAIDTQYF. CDR3 DNA sequence: TGTGCCAGCAGTCCAGGGACAGGGGCTATAGATACGCAGTATTTT.

The V and J genes are TRBV10-3 and TRBJ2-5; the D gene is possibly TRBD2 (6 bases). V shed 5 bases and J shed 7 bases, with 17 bases lying between them. The germline CDR1 and CDR2 sequences are ENHRY and SYGVKD. The CDR3 loop spans 14 amino acids. The CDR3 nucleotides read TGTGCCATCAGTAACCTTAGCGGTTTCGGGACCCAGTACTTC. This codes for CAISNLSGFGTQYF.

In nucleotides, the CDR3 is TGCAGCGTTGAATTACAGGGGAACGAGCAGTACTTC. It specifies CSVELQGNEQYF. The genes are TRBV29-1 and TRBJ2-7, with TRBD1 matching 7 bases. This CDR3 region has 12 residues. Trimming removed 2 bases from V and 5 bases from J; junction bases left unmatched: 3. Germline-derived CDR1 and CDR2 are SQVTM and ANQGSEA.

The CDR3 region is CASSAYNEQFF. As DNA, the CDR3 is TGTGCCAGCAGCGCCTACAATGAGCAGTTCTTC. The gene calls are TRBV6-6 and TRBJ2-1, with D unclear. The CDR3 runs to 11 residues. V was pared by 6 bases and J by 2 bases, with 2 bases between. Germline V gene data show CDR1 as MNHNY and CDR2 as SVGAGI (reference sequence).

V usage is TRBV6-1 and J usage is TRBJ2-7; D might be TRBD2 (6 bases). CDR3 length: 15 residues. The germline V and J ends were trimmed by 5 bases and 3 bases, with 17 bases remaining between them. CDR1 MNHNS and CDR2 SASEGT come from the germline V gene. The DNA of the CDR3 is TGTGCCAGCAGTCGGGACGCCCTCGGGGGCTACGAGCAGTACTTC. It is translated as CASSRDALGGYEQYF.

The V and J genes are TRBV11-2 and TRBJ1-1, with 10 nucleotides matching TRBD1. CDR1 is SGHAT and CDR2 is FQNNGV in the germline V gene. Trimming removed 4 bases from V and 0 bases from J; junction bases left unmatched: 8. This CDR3 is 17 amino acids long. The CDR3 region has the DNA TGTGCCAGCAGCTACCCCCGGGACAGGGGTTTGAACACTGAAGCTTTCTTT. Its protein product is CASSYPRDRGLNTEAFF. The complete variable domain, with remaining parts taken from reference TRBV11-2 and TRBJ1-1, reads EAGVAQSPRYKIIEKRQSVAFWCNPISGHATLYWYQQILGQGPKLLIQFQNNGVVDDSQLPKDRFSAERLKGVDSTLKIQPAKLEDSAVYLCASSYPRDRGLNTEAFFGQGTRLTVV.

The chain has TRBV4-1 and TRBJ1-2, with D tentatively TRBD1 (5 bases). Trimming left V 0 bases short and J 8 bases short, with 10 bases between. Germline V CDR1 and CDR2: MGHRA, YSYEKL. The CDR3 consists of 13 residues. The CDR3 DNA sequence: TGCGCCAGCAGCCAAGACGTGGGACGGGGCTACACCTTC. It translates to CASSQDVGRGYTF.

This clone occurred once. The V gene is TRBV5-1, the J gene TRBJ2-7; 10 bases line up with TRBD1. CDR1 is SGHRS and CDR2 is YFSETQ in the germline V gene. The CDR3 consists of 14 residues. Germline trimming cut 4 bases from V and 3 bases from J; bases unmatched to any gene: 4. The CDR3 sequence: CASSPDRGIYEQYF. CDR3 in DNA: TGCGCCAGCAGCCCGGACAGGGGGATCTACGAGCAGTACTTC. The full variable domain, in which reference TRBV5-1 and TRBJ2-7 provide the parts outside the CDR3, is KAGVTQTPRYLIKTRGQQVTLSCSPISGHRSVSWYQQTPGQGLQFLFEYFSETQRNKGNFPGRFSGRQFSNSRSEMNVSTLELGDSALYLCASSPDRGIYEQYFGPGTRLTVT.

V usage is TRBV6-1 and J usage is TRBJ2-3; tentative D call: TRBD1 (5 bases). V was clipped by 5 bases and J by 0 bases, with 12 bases between them. The CDR3 extends over 15 amino acids. Germline V gene lookup returns CDR1 MNHNS and CDR2 SASEGT. The CDR3 nucleotides read TGTGCCAGCAGTCGACAGATTCCTAGCACAGATACGCAGTATTTT. It specifies CASSRQIPSTDTQYF.

This clone was detected only once. Other DNA sequences in this specimen translate into the identical CDR3. The rearrangement uses TRBV30 and TRBJ1-4; D unclear. There are 10 residues in the CDR3. CDR1 is GTSNPN and CDR2 is SVGIG in the germline V gene (reference sequence). V gave up 5 bases and J gave up 8 bases, with 6 bases separating them. CDR3 in DNA: TGTGCCTGGGGCTACGAAAAACTGTTTTTT. Residues: CAWGYEKLFF. Looking up the rest from reference TRBV30 and TRBJ1-4 gives the full variable domain: SQTIHQWPATLVQPVGSPLSLECTVEGTSNPNLYWYRQAAGRGLQLLFYSVGIGQISSEVPQNLSASRPQDRQFILSSKKLLLSDSGFYLCAWGYEKLFFGSGTQLSVL.

J is TRBJ1-3 and V is TRBV5-4; D possibly corresponds to TRBD1 (5 bases). Germline V lookup: CDR1 SGHNT, CDR2 YYREEE (reference sequence). The CDR3 extends over 15 amino acids. Trimming took 4 bases from V and 0 from J, leaving 11 bases between them. In nucleotides, the CDR3 is TGTGCCAGCAGCGCCGGGACGGACTCTGGAAACACCATATATTTT. Translation: CASSAGTDSGNTIYF.